This T cell receptor (beta chain) was captured in a study of OX40 agonist ivuxolimab in advanced cancers. About the study: Ivuxolimab, an agonistic anti-OX40 (CD134) antibody, was given to patients.

A history of autoimmune disease or systemic immunosuppression excluded patients. Findings and caveats of the study: With doses of 0.1 to 3.0 mg/kg, CD4+ and CD8+ blood T cells had undergone clonal expansion by week 6.

As regards this clone: Its antigen is currently unknown.

The assay was immunoSEQ multiplex PCR, and TCRdb's table has in-frame clones only and misses some. Of approximately 50,000 clones in the sample, 70% to 90% were seen once. This CDR3 comprises 14 residues. Germline-derived CDR1 and CDR2 are LNHDA and SQIVND (reference sequence). Unmatched junction bases numbered 5, after V lost 8 bases and J lost 2 bases. The sequencing used CD4+ or CD8+ T cells sorted from blood, collected in a trial of the OX40 agonist ivuxolimab. The chain has TRBV19 and TRBJ2-3, with TRBD2 matching over 9 bases. The clonotype comes from an adult with an advanced solid tumor such as melanoma, head and neck, liver or kidney cancer. The DNA for the CDR3 is TGTGCCAGTCGGCTAGCGGGGAACACAGATACGCAGTATTTT. As protein: CASRLAGNTDTQYF.